This is a list of T cell receptor beta chains from one sample in a study of blood T cell repertoires in COVID-19. Clones were read by immunoSEQ multiplex PCR, and TCRdb kept only the in-frame ones, dropping some. The table lists 99,000 or so clones, roughly 82% of them singletons. Specimen: peripheral blood. The receptors were gathered from a man in his fifties or sixties with acute or convalescent COVID-19. The conserved cysteine and the conserved F or W are not part of the CDR3 here. Clone size is shown for a subset of rows, as once, few, many or a class of expanded clone.

v_gene	abundance	CDR3aa
TRBV5-1	NA	ASSGALRDRVSEQY
TRBV19	NA	ASTFTSGVYNEQF
TRBV5-3	once	ARSTRTNGGEQF
TRBV27	NA	ASRGRGAPNQPQH
TRBV11-3	NA	ASRSQGGKETQY
TRBV6-5	NA	ASSYSGQLSYNEQF
TRBV19	NA	ASSSTRTGTYEQY
TRBV2	NA	ATGRGGREKLF
TRBV27	once	ASRSPGQPINYNEQF
TRBV30	NA	AYADGDYNSPLH
TRBV27	NA	ASSNADRANTEAF
TRBV11-2	NA	ASSRNQGRTEAF
TRBV28	NA	ASGYRDVGNTIY
TRBV10-3	many	AISGPDRGLYEQY
TRBV7-8	NA	ASSPDFPDEKLF
TRBV5-5	NA	ASSQHGQGKNIQY
TRBV14	NA	ASSQVYGTSGRYEQY
TRBV10-3	NA	AIKRGGAGNEKLF
TRBV7-6	NA	ASSRWGQTSSGNTIY
TRBV9	NA	ASSPRGNYEQY
TRBV25-1	NA	ASSERGAYNSPLH
TRBV7-9	NA	ASSPTGRGNYGYT
TRBV19	NA	ASGLGIDTEAF
TRBV3-1/TRBV3-2	few	ASSQDLPSGRWNEQF
TRBV2	once	ASSAQGIYEQF
TRBV27	few	ASSKTGGLSYEQY
TRBV9	NA	ASSPPGLSGEQF
TRBV4-2	NA	ASSQDEAGTGIADTQY
TRBV11-2	NA	ASSTGLASSYNSPLH
TRBV5-1	NA	ASSLDLGQGYEQY
TRBV11-2	NA	ASSLVRGGGSPLH
TRBV19	NA	ASSGTGGGYEQY
TRBV28	NA	ASSLGTNNYGYT